This T cell receptor (beta chain) was retrieved from a study of shared clonotypes between healthy human individuals. The study, taken as a whole, reports: The researchers took only blood, and tissue repertoires probably look different.

Of note for this clone: Its antigen is as yet unknown.

This CDR3 has 14 amino acids. Germline V gene lookup returns CDR1 SGHRS and CDR2 YFSETQ. Trimming took 2 bases from V and 4 from J, leaving 12 bases between them. Assay runs were performed at deep level. When replicate PCRs were run on sorted subsets, they used roughly 0.2 ug DNA, about 31,000 T cell genomes. Clones were read by immunoSEQ multiplex PCR, and TCRdb kept only the in-frame ones, dropping some. This sample has around 2.5 million clones, with roughly 93% found just once. The clonotype comes from a man aged 18 to 35 in good health. Some clones in this sample may be carry-over from other donors' samples. V and J are TRBV5-1 and TRBJ1-1; TRBD1 is a possible D gene (5 bases). Sequenced: naive CD4+ T cells from PBMCs. Subset meaning: CD45RA+ positively selected. In nucleotides, the CDR3 is TGCGCCAGCAGCTTTCCGGGGGATGGCACTGAAGCTTTCTTT. Amino acids: CASSFPGDGTEAFF.